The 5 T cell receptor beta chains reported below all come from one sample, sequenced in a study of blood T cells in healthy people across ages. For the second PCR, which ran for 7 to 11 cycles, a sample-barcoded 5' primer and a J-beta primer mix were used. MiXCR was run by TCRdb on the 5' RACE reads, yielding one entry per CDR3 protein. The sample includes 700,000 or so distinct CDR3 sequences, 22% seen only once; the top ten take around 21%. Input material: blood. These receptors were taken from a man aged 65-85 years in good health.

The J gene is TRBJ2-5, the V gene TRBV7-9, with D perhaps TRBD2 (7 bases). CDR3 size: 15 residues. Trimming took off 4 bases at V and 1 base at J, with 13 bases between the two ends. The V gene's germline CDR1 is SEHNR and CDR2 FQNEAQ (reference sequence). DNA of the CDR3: TGTGCCAGCAGCTCACGGGGGGCCCTCCAAGAGACCCAGTACTTC. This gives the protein CASSSRGALQETQYF.

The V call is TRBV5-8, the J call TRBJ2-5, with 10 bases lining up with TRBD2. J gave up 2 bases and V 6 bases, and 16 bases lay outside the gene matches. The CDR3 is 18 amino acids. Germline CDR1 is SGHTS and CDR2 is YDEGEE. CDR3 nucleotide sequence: TGTGCCAGCACCCCGGGCTGGCTAGCGGGGGTTGAGCAAGAGACCCAGTACTTC. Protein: CASTPGWLAGVEQETQYF.

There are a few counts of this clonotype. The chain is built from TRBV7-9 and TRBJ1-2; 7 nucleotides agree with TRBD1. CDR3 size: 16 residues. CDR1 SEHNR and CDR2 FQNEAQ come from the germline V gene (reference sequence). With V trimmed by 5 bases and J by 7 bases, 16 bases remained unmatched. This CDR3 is CASSPLGQAVGCGYTF. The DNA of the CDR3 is TGTGCCAGCAGCCCCCTCGGACAGGCCGTGGGCTGTGGCTACACCTTC.

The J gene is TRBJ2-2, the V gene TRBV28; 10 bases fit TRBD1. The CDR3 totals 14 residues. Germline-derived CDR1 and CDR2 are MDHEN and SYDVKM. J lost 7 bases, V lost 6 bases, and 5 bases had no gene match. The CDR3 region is CASRRQGAGGELFF. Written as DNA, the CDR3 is TGTGCCAGCAGACGACAGGGGGCCGGCGGGGAGCTGTTTTTT.

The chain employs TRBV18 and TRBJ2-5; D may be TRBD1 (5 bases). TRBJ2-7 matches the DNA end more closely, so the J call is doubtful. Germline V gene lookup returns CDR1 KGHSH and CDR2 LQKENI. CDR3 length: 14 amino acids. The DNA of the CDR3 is TGTGCCAGCTCACCCGATCCAGGGAACCACGAGCAGTACTTC. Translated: CASSPDPGNHEQYF.